These 29 T cell receptor beta chains were all obtained from the same sample, sequenced in a study of blood T cell repertoires in COVID-19 (dated by TCRdb to 2020 to 2021). The library relied on the immunoSEQ multiplex PCR assay. TCRdb took this table from immuneACCESS and kept in-frame rearrangements with V and J called. Such tables lack part of the clones; where checked against another copy, unresolved V genes explain under half of the gap, and the rest is unexplained. The sample yields about 110,000 clones; around nine tenths were counted once. The top ten clones comprise 0.88% of the sample. Sequenced: peripheral blood. The receptors were gathered from a woman aged 45 to 65 with active or convalescent COVID-19.

The chain employs TRBV7-3 and TRBJ2-1; a possible D gene is TRBD2 (6 bases). CDR3 length: 16 amino acids. V was clipped by 4 bases and J by 5 bases, with 18 bases between them. Germline assignment: CDR1 SGHTA and CDR2 FQGTGA. For the CDR3, the DNA is TGTGCCAGCAGCTGGTCGTACGGACTAAAAAACAATGAGCAGTTCTTC. It specifies CASSWSYGLKNNEQFF.

The gene calls are TRBV5-1 and TRBJ1-2, with 11 bases that match TRBD1. Trimming removed 3 bases from V and 7 bases from J; junction bases left unmatched: 8. The germline V gene has CDR1 SGHRS and CDR2 YFSETQ. The CDR3 runs 15 residues. CDR3 in DNA: TGCGCCAGCAGCTCGGGACAGGGGGGAAACGGTGGCTACACCTTC. Its protein product is CASSSGQGGNGGYTF.

The chain uses TRBV29-1 and TRBJ1-1; maybe TRBD1 (6 bases). The germline V gene encodes CDR1 SQVTM and CDR2 ANQGSEA. V was shortened by 3 bases and J by 7 bases, with 21 bases between the two germline ends. CDR3 size: 15 residues. The DNA of the CDR3 is TGCAGCGTTGATCTTCCCCGCGGGGGCCGGGGTGAAGCTTTCTTT. Translation: CSVDLPRGGRGEAFF. Based on the CDR3 plus reference TRBV29-1 and TRBJ1-1, the full variable domain is SAVISQKPSRDICQRGTSLTIQCQVDSQVTMMFWYRQQPGQSLTLIATANQGSEATYESGFVIDKFPISRPNLTFSTLTVSNMSPEDSSIYLCSVDLPRGGRGEAFFGQGTRLTVV.

V gene TRBV9 combines with J gene TRBJ1-3; 7 bases map to TRBD1. The CDR3 extends over 16 amino acids. Germline-derived CDR1 and CDR2 are SGDLS and YYNGEE. J gave up 3 bases and V 4 bases, and 10 bases lay outside the gene matches. In DNA form, the CDR3 reads TGTGCCAGCAGCACCGGGACAGCGGCTTTTGGAAACACCATATATTTT. Protein product: CASSTGTAAFGNTIYF.

The chain joins TRBV24-1 to TRBJ1-5, with TRBD1 as a possible D gene (6 bases). The germline gives CDR1 KGHDR, CDR2 SFDVKD. Between the trimmed V and J ends, which lost 2 bases and 4 bases, there was a span of 11 bases. The CDR3 extends over 15 amino acids. CDR3 DNA sequence: TGTGCCACCAGTGATTCCAACAGGGTAAATCAGCCCCAGCATTTT. Protein product: CATSDSNRVNQPQHF.

V and J are TRBV27 and TRBJ1-4; D unresolved. CDR3 length: 14 residues. Per the germline V gene, CDR1 is MNHEY and CDR2 is SMNVEV (reference sequence). Trimming stripped 2 bases from V and 7 bases from J, with 11 bases between. The CDR3 sequence is CASSLIDNGEKLFF. The CDR3 nucleotides read TGTGCCAGCAGTTTAATAGACAACGGTGAAAAACTGTTTTTT.

CDR3 DNA sequence: TGTGCCAGCAGTCCATACCCTGACAGAACCTACGAGCAGTACTTC. This translates into CASSPYPDRTYEQYF. The rearrangement links TRBV28 to TRBJ2-7, with D possibly being TRBD1 (5 bases). V was pared by 5 bases and J by 2 bases, with 16 bases between. This CDR3 is 15 amino acids long. The germline V gene encodes CDR1 MDHEN and CDR2 SYDVKM.

Here the CDR3 DNA reads TGTGCCAGCAGCTTAAATCCGACGGGGGGGTACTTTGAGCAGTTCTTC. Translated: CASSLNPTGGYFEQFF. The chain recombines TRBV7-3 with TRBJ2-1; 8 nucleotides match TRBD2. This CDR3 comprises 16 residues. Per the germline V gene, CDR1 is SGHTA and CDR2 is FQGTGA. V was pared by 1 base and J by 9 bases, with 11 bases of the junction left unmatched.

The chain recombines TRBV7-2 with TRBJ2-1; TRBD2 matches at 13 bases. V lost 6 bases to trimming and J lost 7 bases; unmatched junction nucleotides: 3. This CDR3 spans 14 amino acids. Germline values: CDR1 SGHTA, CDR2 FQGNSA. The CDR3 reads CASSRLAGGNEQFF. The DNA for the CDR3 is TGTGCCAGCAGTCGACTAGCGGGAGGTAATGAGCAGTTCTTC.

The genes are TRBV4-1 and TRBJ2-1; tentative D call: TRBD2 (5 bases). CDR3 size: 12 residues. V was clipped by 3 bases and J by 7 bases, with 7 bases between them. Germline CDR1 and CDR2: MGHRA and YSYEKL. The CDR3 loop reads CASSQGSNEQFF. The CDR3 bases are TGCGCCAGCAGCCAGGGGAGTAATGAGCAGTTCTTC.

The chain couples TRBV28 to TRBJ1-5, with D possibly being TRBD1 (6 bases). The CDR3 sequence is 14 residues long. Trimming stripped 6 bases from V and 3 bases from J, with 12 bases between. Looked up from germline, CDR1 is MDHEN and CDR2 is SYDVKM. The CDR3 nucleotides are TGTGCCAGCAGGCAAGGACAGTTCAATCAGCCCCAGCATTTT. Residues: CASRQGQFNQPQHF.

The rearrangement joins TRBV6-5 to TRBJ1-6; 9 nucleotides match TRBD1. The CDR3 length is 14 residues. Looked up from germline, CDR1 is MNHEY and CDR2 is SVGAGI. With 7 bases clipped from V and 6 bases from J, the junction kept 4 bases outside the gene matches. CDR3 loop: CASTRDRVNSPLHF. The DNA of the CDR3 is TGTGCCAGCACTAGGGACAGGGTTAATTCACCCCTCCACTTT.

V and J are TRBV29-1 and TRBJ2-2, with D perhaps TRBD1 (6 bases). There are 15 residues in the CDR3. V was cut by 4 bases and J by 2 bases, with 14 bases left in between. Per the germline V gene, CDR1 is SQVTM and CDR2 is ANQGSEA. CDR3 coding DNA: TGCAGCGTTGGGGCAGGGACATACAACACCGGGGAGCTGTTTTTT. Protein product: CSVGAGTYNTGELFF.

This chain links TRBV5-4 with TRBJ2-1; 7 bases match TRBD2. The germline V gene has CDR1 SGHNT and CDR2 YYREEE (reference sequence). Losses at the gene ends were 3 bases for V and 7 bases for J; bases not matched to a gene: 1. CDR3 length: 12 residues. The CDR3 loop is CASSSSGNEQFF. In DNA form, the CDR3 reads TGTGCCAGCAGCTCTAGCGGTAATGAGCAGTTCTTC.

The J gene is TRBJ2-3, the V gene TRBV28, with TRBD2 identical over 8 bases. In germline, CDR1 is MDHEN, CDR2 SYDVKM. The CDR3 length is 14 residues. V lost 5 bases and J lost 3; bases outside the gene matches: 4. CDR3: CASSTSGITDTQYF. CDR3 coding DNA: TGTGCCAGCAGTACTAGCGGTATTACAGATACGCAGTATTTT.

This chain connects TRBV15 to TRBJ2-3, with D perhaps TRBD1 (5 bases). Trimming took off 0 bases at V and 5 bases at J, with 15 bases between the two ends. This CDR3 contains 16 residues. Germline CDR1 is LNHNV and CDR2 is YYDKDF (reference sequence). Here the CDR3 reads CATSRDSGRVIDTQYF. CDR3 in DNA: TGTGCCACCAGCAGAGATTCTGGCAGGGTTATAGATACGCAGTATTTT.

The J gene is TRBJ2-4, the V gene TRBV28; D may be TRBD2 (6 bases). The germline V and J ends were trimmed by 1 base and 0 bases, with 10 bases remaining between them. Looked up from germline, CDR1 is MDHEN and CDR2 is SYDVKM. The CDR3 spans 16 residues. The CDR3: CASSLYRREAKNIQYF. CDR3 coding DNA: TGTGCCAGCAGTTTATATAGGAGGGAAGCCAAAAACATTCAGTACTTC. Supplemented by reference TRBV28 and TRBJ2-4, the full variable domain reads DVKVTQSSRYLVKRTGEKVFLECVQDMDHENMFWYRQDPGLGLRLIYFSYDVKMKEKGDIPEGYSVSREKKERFSLILESASTNQTSMYLCASSLYRREAKNIQYFGAGTRLSVL.

This chain joins TRBV6-2 or TRBV6-3 and TRBJ2-7; 7 positions match TRBD1. V shed 2 bases, J shed 3 bases, and the junction held 10 bases outside the gene matches. The CDR3 covers 16 residues. Germline lookup yields CDR1 MNHEY and CDR2 SVGEGT. The CDR3 DNA sequence: TGTGCCAGCAGTTACACAGGGGCCCTTACCGACTACGAGCAGTACTTC. Protein: CASSYTGALTDYEQYF.

The chain joins TRBV28 to TRBJ2-2; D might be TRBD1 (5 bases). Germline V lookup: CDR1 MDHEN, CDR2 SYDVKM. This CDR3 comprises 16 residues. Trimming took 5 bases from V and 0 from J, leaving 13 bases between them. CDR3 residues: CASSPSGRSNTGELFF. CDR3 DNA: TGTGCCAGCAGTCCCTCAGGGCGGTCGAACACCGGGGAGCTGTTTTTT.

This clone has just one count. The chain uses TRBV7-3 and TRBJ2-1; TRBD2 matches 8 bases. J was trimmed by 3 bases and V by 3 bases; bases with no gene match: 4. The CDR3 extends over 15 amino acids. Germline V gene sequence: CDR1 SGHTA, CDR2 FQGTGA. The DNA of the CDR3 is TGTGCCAGCAGCTTTACTAGCGGAAACTACAATGAGCAGTTCTTC. It yields the protein CASSFTSGNYNEQFF.

For this clone: Other DNA variants within this sample encode the same CDR3. The V and J genes are TRBV27 and TRBJ2-7; D is perhaps TRBD2 (6 bases). This CDR3 is built from 13 residues. From germline, CDR1 is MNHEY and CDR2 SMNVEV (reference sequence). The germline V and J ends were trimmed by 3 bases and 1 base, with 7 bases remaining between them. Here the CDR3 DNA reads TGTGCCAGCAGTTTTGCGGGATCCTACGAGCAGTACTTC. Encoded protein: CASSFAGSYEQYF.

This chain uses TRBV7-2 with TRBJ1-3; a possible D gene is TRBD1 (5 bases). Germline values: CDR1 SGHTA, CDR2 FQGNSA. The CDR3 length is 17 residues. Trimming took 5 bases from V and 0 from J, leaving 17 bases between them. The chain's CDR3 is CASSPSRAGLSGNTIYF. The CDR3 DNA reads as TGTGCCAGCAGCCCAAGCAGGGCAGGCCTCTCTGGAAACACCATATATTTT. Drawing the rest from reference TRBV7-2 and TRBJ1-3, the complete variable domain is GAGVSQSPSNKVTEKGKDVELRCDPISGHTALYWYRQSLGQGLEFLIYFQGNSAPDKSGLPSDRFSAERTGGSVSTLTIQRTQQEDSAVYLCASSPSRAGLSGNTIYFGEGSWLTVV.

The chain recombines TRBV11-2 with TRBJ1-3, with D hard to call. The CDR3 extends over 14 amino acids. Trimming left V 0 bases short and J 1 base short, with 4 bases between. Per the germline V gene, CDR1 is SGHAT and CDR2 is FQNNGV. The DNA for the CDR3 is TGTGCCAGCAGCTTAGAGCGGTCTGGAAACACCATATATTTT. Protein product: CASSLERSGNTIYF.

The chain couples TRBV30 to TRBJ2-5; the D is unclear. Germline V lookup: CDR1 GTSNPN, CDR2 SVGIG (reference sequence). V lost 0 bases and J lost 5, with 16 bases in between. This CDR3 spans 15 amino acids. The CDR3 DNA reads TGTGCCTGGAGTGTTGACTCCCCAGCTTGGGAGACCCAGTACTTC. It codes for CAWSVDSPAWETQYF.

The chain has TRBV19 and TRBJ1-1, with D possibly being TRBD1 (5 bases). There are 13 residues in the CDR3. Trimming pared 6 bases from V and 6 bases from J, leaving 14 bases between. Germline CDR1 and CDR2: LNHDA and SQIVND (reference sequence). In nucleotides, the CDR3 is TGTGCCAGTAGGCAGCTATCGGGGGCTGAAGCTTTCTTT. The encoded protein is CASRQLSGAEAFF.

The chain is built from TRBV3-1 (or the pseudogene TRBV3-2) and TRBJ2-7; D may be TRBD2 (5 bases). V was pared by 0 bases and J by 0 bases, with 12 bases between. The CDR3 is 16 amino acids. Per germline, CDR1 LGHDT and CDR2 YNNKEL (reference sequence). This CDR3 reads CASSQDLKGGSYEQYF. The CDR3 coding sequence is TGTGCCAGCAGCCAAGATCTGAAAGGAGGCTCCTACGAGCAGTACTTC.

The chain has TRBV10-2 and TRBJ2-7; 10 bases align to TRBD2. V shed 6 bases, J shed 7 bases, and the junction held 12 bases outside the gene matches. This CDR3 is built from 15 residues. In germline, CDR1 is WSHSY, CDR2 SAAADI. As DNA, the CDR3 is TGCGCCAGCAGCCTTTCCGGGACTAGCGTGGGTGAGCAGTACTTC. Protein sequence: CASSLSGTSVGEQYF.

CDR3 amino acids: CASSFGLPTDTQYF. CDR3 sequence (DNA): TGTGCCAGCAGCTTCGGACTCCCCACAGATACGCAGTATTTT. The rearrangement uses TRBV7-2 and TRBJ2-3; TRBD2 is a possible D gene (5 bases). Germline V lookup: CDR1 SGHTA, CDR2 FQGNSA. CDR3 size: 14 residues. Trimming removed 3 bases at V and 2 bases at J, with 9 bases between.

This rearrangement joins TRBV9 to TRBJ2-7; TRBD2 might be the D (7 bases). CDR1 and CDR2 (germline): SGDLS, YYNGEE. The CDR3 length is 16 residues. V was cut by 3 bases and J by 3 bases, with 19 bases left in between. CDR3 bases: TGTGCCAGCAGCGGCGCTAAGGGGGGAGGGCTCTACGAGCAGTACTTC. It encodes CASSGAKGGGLYEQYF.